The clone carrying this T cell receptor (beta chain) appeared many times. These data belong to a study of early T cells in non-severe SARS-CoV-2 infection. Study information: Bulk RNA taken from unsorted whole blood was sequenced, leaving chains unpaired.

MiXCR, applied by TCRdb to the 5' RACE reads, yields one record per CDR3 protein. Of about 80,000 distinct CDR3 sequences listed, roughly an eighth were seen once; the top ten hold approximately 2.5%. The sequence was obtained from an adult who was a healthcare worker with PCR-confirmed SARS-CoV-2 infection or an uninfected control (not recorded which). The sequencing input was whole blood.

The CDR3 DNA is TGTGCCAGCAGCTTAGGGTCAGGGATACGTTATAATTCACCCCTCCACTTT. Protein: CASSLGSGIRYNSPLHF. V gene TRBV7-2 combines with J gene TRBJ1-6, with a tentative D call TRBD1 (5 bases). The CDR3 covers 17 residues. Germline-derived CDR1 and CDR2 are SGHTA and FQGNSA. V gave up 1 base and J gave up 4 bases, with 14 bases separating them. Full variable domain (rest looked up from reference TRBV7-2 and TRBJ1-6): GAGVSQSPSNKVTEKGKDVELRCDPISGHTALYWYRQSLGQGLEFLIYFQGNSAPDKSGLPSDRFSAERTGGSVSTLTIQRTQQEDSAVYLCASSLGSGIRYNSPLHFGNGTRLTVT.